This T cell receptor (beta chain) comes out of a study of cytomegalovirus exposure and HLA in healthy donors. Of note for this clone: Its cognate antigen is unknown.

Whole-study findings and limits: A missense variant in DCLRE1C was later tied to TCR beta V- and J-gene trimming.

J gave up 0 bases and V 4 bases, and 7 bases lay outside the gene matches. Germline CDR1 is MNHNS and CDR2 is SASEGT. CDR3 length equals 18 residues. PCR involved 60 Vbeta and 13 Jbeta primers. Assay: immunoSEQ multiplex PCR; the TCRdb copy retains only in-frame clones and omits some. This table has some 89,000 clones, 85% appearing once. The V and J genes are TRBV6-1 and TRBJ2-4, with 12 bases that match TRBD2. The receptor was derived from a man aged 35 to 55 in good health and CMV-seropositive. Sequences were obtained from PBMCs. CDR3 protein: CASSASSGGAQAKNIQYF. CDR3 nucleotides: TGTGCCAGCAGTGCATCTAGCGGGGGGGCCCAAGCCAAAAACATTCAGTACTTC.